The 5 T cell receptor beta chains listed next were all sequenced from one sample in a study of T cell repertoires in aging, cancer and after chemotherapy. Amplification of TCR beta used genomic DNA extracted from peripheral blood. TRB rearrangements spanning V, D and J were amplified using mixed TRB-A/B primers. TCRdb passed the multiplex PCR reads through MiXCR, listing each CDR3 protein once. The data show some 2,000 distinct CDR3 sequences, 15% to 20% seen once. The sequenced sample consisted of blood. The origin of the receptors is a human donor with a solid tumor.

By share, this clonotype counts as medium-sized. The rearrangement uses TRBV6-5 and TRBJ1-1, with 7 bases matching TRBD1. The V segment lost 8 bases and the J segment 1 base; nucleotides outside the gene matches: 10. The CDR3 length is 15 residues. From germline, CDR1 is MNHEY and CDR2 SVGAGI. The CDR3: CASSIRTGENTEAFF. The CDR3 DNA reads as TGTGCCAGCTCGATTCGGACAGGCGAGAACACTGAAGCTTTCTTT.

The chain joins TRBV6-5 to TRBJ2-1; 8 bases line up with TRBD2. Germline CDR1 is MNHEY and CDR2 is SVGAGI. The V gene end was trimmed by 5 bases and the J gene end by 5 bases; junction bases not matched to a gene: 8. The CDR3 loop spans 15 amino acids. The CDR3 sequence is CASSQLAEHNNEQFF. The DNA for the CDR3 is TGTGCCAGCAGTCAACTAGCGGAACACAACAATGAGCAGTTCTTC.

This clonotype is large by share. The chain combines TRBV5-4 with TRBJ2-3; TRBD2 matches at 10 bases. Trimming at V came to 0 bases and at J to 9 bases, leaving 4 bases not matched to a gene. CDR3 length: 14 residues. Germline CDR1 SGHNT, CDR2 YYREEE (reference sequence). CDR3 sequence reads: CASSLGLAGDTQYF. Written as DNA, the CDR3 is TGTGCCAGCAGCTTGGGGCTAGCGGGAGACACGCAGTATTTT.

As concerns this clonotype: Its ends do not fully match the called genes, so a read error is possible. The chain couples TRBV4-2 to TRBJ2-1, with TRBD1 as a possible D gene (6 bases). The CDR3 spans 15 residues. Per germline, CDR1 LGHNA and CDR2 YNFKEQ. This chain's CDR3 is CASSQVGALYNEQFF. The CDR3 bases are TGCGCCAGCAGCCAAGTGGGGGCTCTGTACAATGAGCAGTTCTTC.

The rearrangement links TRBV12-3 or TRBV12-4 to TRBJ2-1; D gene uncertain. The CDR3 covers 12 residues. V was trimmed by 6 bases and J by 5 bases, leaving 8 bases between them. The DNA of the CDR3 is TGTGCCAGCAGCAAGGAACACAATGAGCAGTTCTTC. Its protein product is CASSKEHNEQFF.